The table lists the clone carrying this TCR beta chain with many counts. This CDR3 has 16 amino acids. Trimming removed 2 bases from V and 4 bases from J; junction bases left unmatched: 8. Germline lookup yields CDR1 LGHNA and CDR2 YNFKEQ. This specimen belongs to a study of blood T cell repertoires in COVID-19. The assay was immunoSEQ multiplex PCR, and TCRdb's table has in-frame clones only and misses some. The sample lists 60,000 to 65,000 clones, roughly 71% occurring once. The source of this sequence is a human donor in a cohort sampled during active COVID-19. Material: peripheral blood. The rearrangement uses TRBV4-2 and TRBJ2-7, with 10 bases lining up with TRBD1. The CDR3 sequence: CASSQLPRDRGYEQYF. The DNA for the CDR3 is TGTGCCAGCAGCCAATTACCCCGGGACAGGGGTTACGAGCAGTACTTC.